This T cell receptor (beta chain) is from a study of blood T cell repertoires in COVID-19. Across the study: Acute and convalescent COVID-19 specimens originated in the United States, Italy and Spain. PBMCs, B-cell-depleted T cells, or T cells were the source of the cDNA or gDNA that made up the material.

The CDR3 has 19 amino acids. V was pared by 4 bases and J by 1 base, with 11 bases of the junction left unmatched. CDR1 KGHDR and CDR2 SFDVKD come from the germline V gene. Method: immunoSEQ multiplex PCR; TCRdb's copy keeps in-frame clones and lacks some. Among roughly 200,000 clones listed, about four fifths were seen once. The clonotype originates from a man aged 60 to 75 with acute or convalescent COVID-19. The rearrangement uses TRBV24-1 and TRBJ2-3, with 12 bases fitting TRBD2. The material sequenced was peripheral blood. CDR3 in DNA: TGTGCCACCAGTGACGTCCTAGCGGGAGGGCCGGGCGGCACAGATACGCAGTATTTT. Protein sequence: CATSDVLAGGPGGTDTQYF.